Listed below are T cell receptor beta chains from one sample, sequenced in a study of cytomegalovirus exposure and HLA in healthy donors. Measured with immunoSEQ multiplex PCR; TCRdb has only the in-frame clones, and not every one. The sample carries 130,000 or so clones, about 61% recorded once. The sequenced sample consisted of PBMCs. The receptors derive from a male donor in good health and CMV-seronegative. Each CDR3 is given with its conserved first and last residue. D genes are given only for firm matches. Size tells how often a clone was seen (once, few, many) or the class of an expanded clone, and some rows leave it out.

CDR3 DNA: TGTGCCACCAGCAGAGCGGCAGATACGCAGTATTTT
CDR3 protein: CATSRAADTQYF
J gene: TRBJ2-3
D gene: -
clone size: -
V gene: TRBV15

CDR3 DNA: TGTGCCAGCAATAGGGGGCAAGAGACCCAGTACTTC
CDR3 protein: CASNRGQETQYF
J gene: TRBJ2-5
D gene: -
clone size: few
V gene: TRBV7-2

CDR3 DNA: TGTGCCAGCAGCTTAGGGACGCGAGGGGAAAAACTGTTTTTT
CDR3 protein: CASSLGTRGEKLFF
J gene: TRBJ1-4
D gene: -
clone size: -
V gene: TRBV7-8

CDR3 DNA: TGTGCCTGGAACGCGGGGGGGGGATACAATGAGCAGTTCTTC
CDR3 protein: CAWNAGGGYNEQFF
J gene: TRBJ2-1
D gene: TRBD2
clone size: -
V gene: TRBV30

CDR3 DNA: TGTGCCAGCAGCCCGACAGGGTCTGGTCCCACAGATACGCAGTATTTT
CDR3 protein: CASSPTGSGPTDTQYF
J gene: TRBJ2-3
D gene: TRBD1
clone size: -
V gene: TRBV7-3

CDR3 DNA: TGTGCTAGTGGTGCCCCGGGGGCGGGGGGGCTTAATGAGCAGTTCTTC
CDR3 protein: CASGAPGAGGLNEQFF
J gene: TRBJ2-1
D gene: TRBD2
clone size: -
V gene: TRBV12-5

CDR3 DNA: TGTGCCAGTAGCCCCTCGGGGTATAGCAATCAGCCCCAGCATTTT
CDR3 protein: CASSPSGYSNQPQHF
J gene: TRBJ1-5
D gene: -
clone size: -
V gene: TRBV19

CDR3 DNA: TGTGCCAGCAGCTTAGGGTCAGGGGTGAACACTGAAGCTTTCTTT
CDR3 protein: CASSLGSGVNTEAFF
J gene: TRBJ1-1
D gene: -
clone size: -
V gene: TRBV11-2

CDR3 DNA: TGTGCCAGCATGAGGGACAGGCAAGAGGAGCAGTACTTC
CDR3 protein: CASMRDRQEEQYF
J gene: TRBJ2-7
D gene: TRBD1
clone size: -
V gene: TRBV2

CDR3 DNA: TGTGCCACCAGCAGAGATCCGGCCGGGAATTCACCCCTCCACTTT
CDR3 protein: CATSRDPAGNSPLHF
J gene: TRBJ1-6
D gene: -
clone size: few
V gene: TRBV15

CDR3 DNA: TGTGCCAGCAGCTTTCAAACAGGGATGAACACTGAAGCTTTCTTT
CDR3 protein: CASSFQTGMNTEAFF
J gene: TRBJ1-1
D gene: -
clone size: -
V gene: TRBV5-6

CDR3 DNA: TGTGCCAGCAGCTTAGCACCGACAGGGTCTGGTTACAATGAGCAGTTCTTC
CDR3 protein: CASSLAPTGSGYNEQFF
J gene: TRBJ2-1
D gene: TRBD1
clone size: few
V gene: TRBV7-2

CDR3 DNA: TGTGCCAGCAGCTCATTCAGGGGCCCGAAGATGAAAGAAGCTTTCTTT
CDR3 protein: CASSSFRGPKMKEAFF
J gene: TRBJ1-1
D gene: -
clone size: once
V gene: TRBV7-9

CDR3 DNA: TGTGCCAGCAGCCGAGAAGGACAGGGGGCGGAAGCTTTCTTT
CDR3 protein: CASSREGQGAEAFF
J gene: TRBJ1-1
D gene: TRBD1
clone size: -
V gene: TRBV7-8

CDR3 DNA: TGTGCCAGCAACCGACAGGGTTATTACGAGCAGTACTTC
CDR3 protein: CASNRQGYYEQYF
J gene: TRBJ2-7
D gene: TRBD1
clone size: -
V gene: TRBV13